This T cell receptor beta chain emerged from a study of regulatory T cells in long-lasting Graves disease. Study conclusions and caveats: It was possible that the small sample size reduced accuracy. Analyses excluded thyroid tissue, covering peripheral blood alone. The study found TRBV28, TRBJ1-2 and TRBJ2-5 favored in persistent disease.

Arm-PCR of CDR3 regions and iRepertoire HTBI primers were the basis on which TCR beta libraries were built. One entry per CDR3 protein results from TCRdb running MiXCR on the multiplex PCR reads. The table has a few hundred thousand distinct CDR3 sequences, 23% seen once. This clonotype was detected a few times. The antigen remains undetermined. Stated time point: persistent/refractory GD, antithyroid drugs over 5 years with positive TRAb. Making the TCR library involved RNA that had been extracted from PBMCs. Peripheral blood, 7 to 9.5 milliliters per patient, was collected in EDTA tubes. CDR1 and CDR2 (germline): LGHDT, YNNKEL (reference sequence). V was trimmed by 0 bases and J by 0 bases, leaving 8 bases between them. The CDR3 is 15 residues long.

The source was peripheral blood mononuclear cells (PBMCs), collected when the disease was refractory, from a patient treated with antithyroid drugs. The chain employs TRBV3-1 and TRBJ1-1; D remains unclear. The TCR originated in a woman in her thirties or forties with Graves disease. Written as DNA, the CDR3 is TGTGCCAGCAGCCAAGATCCGTCAGTGAACACTGAAGCTTTCTTT. This codes for CASSQDPSVNTEAFF.